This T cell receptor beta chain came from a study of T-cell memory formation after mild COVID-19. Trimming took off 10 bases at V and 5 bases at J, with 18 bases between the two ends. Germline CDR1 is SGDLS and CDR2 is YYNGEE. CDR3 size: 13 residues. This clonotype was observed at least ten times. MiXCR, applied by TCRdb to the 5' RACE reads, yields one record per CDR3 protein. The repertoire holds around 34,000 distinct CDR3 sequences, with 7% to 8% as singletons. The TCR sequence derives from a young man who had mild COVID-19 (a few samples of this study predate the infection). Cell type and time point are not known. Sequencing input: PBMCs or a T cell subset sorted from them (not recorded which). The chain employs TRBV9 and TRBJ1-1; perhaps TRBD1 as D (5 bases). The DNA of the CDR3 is TGTGCCTCAGCGACGGGGGTCGAGACTGAAGCTTTCTTT. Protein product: CASATGVETEAFF.